A selection of T cell receptor beta chains follows, all from one sample in a study of human T cells and chemical hapten exposure. TCRdb redid the calling of the RACE reads with MiXCR, one entry per CDR3 protein. The table lists fewer than 500,000 distinct CDR3 sequences, nearly 5% of them singletons. The sequences come from whole blood, collected in connection with sensitization to the hapten diphenylcyclopropenone (DPC). These receptors originate from a woman aged 50 to 60 with alopecia areata. Some clones in this sample may be carry-over from other donors' samples. The CDR3 runs from the conserved cysteine through the conserved F or W. Fields, in order: V gene, D gene, J gene, clone size, CDR3 protein, CDR3 DNA. A D gene is named only where the DNA matches it firmly. Clone size is stated in some rows and not others, as once, few, many or a class when expanded.

>TRBV27|TRBD2|TRBJ2-1|many
CASSDPSSGRLRNEQFF
TGTGCCAGCAGTGACCCATCTAGCGGGAGGCTCCGGAATGAGCAGTTCTTC
>TRBV9|TRBD1|TRBJ2-7|.
CASSVDGTGNDEQYF
TGTGCCAGCAGCGTTGACGGGACAGGCAATGACGAGCAGTACTTC
>TRBV7-2|.|TRBJ1-1|many
CASSPMLVDTEAFF
TGTGCCAGCAGCCCCATGTTGGTAGACACTGAAGCTTTCTTT
>TRBV7-2|.|TRBJ2-5|few
CASSFPGRGQETQYF
TGTGCCAGCAGCTTCCCGGGGAGAGGCCAAGAGACCCAGTACTTC
>TRBV28|.|TRBJ2-2|many
CASSLSAGGELFF
TGTGCCAGCAGTTTAAGCGCAGGAGGGGAGCTGTTTTTT
>TRBV18|.|TRBJ2-3|.
CAANRDDTDTQYF
TGTGCCGCTAACAGGGATGACACAGATACGCAGTATTTT
>TRBV6-5|TRBD2|TRBJ2-1|many
CASSLTSGGAYEQFF
TGTGCCAGCAGTCTTACTAGCGGGGGGGCCTATGAGCAGTTCTTC
>TRBV9|TRBD1|TRBJ2-3|few
CASSVEARQGTGTDTQYF
TGTGCCAGCAGCGTAGAGGCACGACAGGGGACGGGGACAGATACGCAGTATTTT
>TRBV7-8|.|TRBJ2-1|few
CASSLTSSNEQFF
TGTGCCAGCAGCTTGACTAGTTCCAATGAGCAGTTCTTC
>TRBV5-1|TRBD1|TRBJ2-1|many
CASSLGQGNNEQFF
TGCGCCAGCAGCTTGGGACAGGGTAACAATGAGCAGTTCTTC
>TRBV4-3|.|TRBJ1-4|many
CASSQDRSRAGEKLFF
TGCGCCAGCAGCCAAGATAGAAGCAGGGCGGGTGAAAAACTGTTTTTT
>TRBV29-1|.|TRBJ1-1|many
CSVVKHMNTEAFF
TGCAGCGTTGTGAAGCATATGAACACTGAAGCTTTCTTT
>TRBV7-2|TRBD2|TRBJ2-1|many
CASKRGGSYNEQFF
TGTGCCAGCAAGCGGGGGGGCTCCTACAATGAGCAGTTCTTC
>TRBV30|.|TRBJ2-7|many
CAWAPPGRPSYEQYF
TGTGCCTGGGCCCCCCCGGGACGGCCATCCTACGAGCAGTACTTC
>TRBV12-3/TRBV12-4|.|TRBJ1-2|many
CASSPGPKSDTF
TGTGCCAGCAGCCCCGGACCGAAAAGTGACACCTTC